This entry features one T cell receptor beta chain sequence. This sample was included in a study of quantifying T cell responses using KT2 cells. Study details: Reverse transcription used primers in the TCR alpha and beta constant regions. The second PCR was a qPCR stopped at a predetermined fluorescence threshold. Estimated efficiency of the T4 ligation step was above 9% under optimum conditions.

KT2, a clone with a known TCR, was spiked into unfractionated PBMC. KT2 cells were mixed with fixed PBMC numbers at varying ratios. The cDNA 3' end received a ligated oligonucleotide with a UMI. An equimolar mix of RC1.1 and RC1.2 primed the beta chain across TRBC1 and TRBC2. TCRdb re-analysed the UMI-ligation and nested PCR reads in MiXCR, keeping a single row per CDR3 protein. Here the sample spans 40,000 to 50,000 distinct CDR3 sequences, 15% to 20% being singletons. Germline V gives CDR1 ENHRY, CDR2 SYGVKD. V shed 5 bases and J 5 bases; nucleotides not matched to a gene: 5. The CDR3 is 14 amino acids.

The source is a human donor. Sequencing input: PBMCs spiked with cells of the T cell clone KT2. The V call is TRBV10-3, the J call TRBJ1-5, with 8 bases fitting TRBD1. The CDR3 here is CAISLGQGDQPQHF. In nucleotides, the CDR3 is TGTGCCATCAGTCTCGGACAGGGTGATCAGCCCCAGCATTTT.